These 31 T cell receptor beta chains originate from one sample sequenced in a study of blood T cell repertoires in COVID-19. Generated by immunoSEQ multiplex PCR, the TCRdb table keeps only in-frame clones and is missing some. Found here are roughly 210,000 clones, about 87% of them singletons; the top ten hold 1.5% to 2%. Sequencing used peripheral blood. The receptor source for this set is a man in his 70s with acute or convalescent COVID-19.

The rearrangement uses TRBV24-1 and TRBJ2-5; the D gene is possibly TRBD1 (6 bases). There are 15 residues in the CDR3. Per the germline V gene, CDR1 is KGHDR and CDR2 is SFDVKD. The V end was cut by 3 bases, the J end by 4 bases, with 14 bases between. The DNA for the CDR3 is TGTGCCACCAGTGATCCAAGGACAGTCGGAGAGACCCAGTACTTC. Residues: CATSDPRTVGETQYF.

This chain connects TRBV11-2 to TRBJ2-3; weak D call: TRBD2 (5 bases). The CDR3 is 15 amino acids. Per germline, CDR1 SGHAT and CDR2 FQNNGV. V lost 2 bases and J 2 bases, leaving 11 bases between the germline ends. CDR3 nucleotide sequence: TGTGCCAGCAGCTTAACCCGGGGTGACACAGATACGCAGTATTTT. It yields the protein CASSLTRGDTDTQYF.

The chain recombines TRBV6-6 with TRBJ2-7; TRBD2 aligns across 10 bases. Germline CDR1 is MNHNY and CDR2 is SVGAGI (reference sequence). The trim removed 5 bases at V and 2 bases at J, leaving 9 bases unmatched. This CDR3 comprises 16 residues. The CDR3 sequence: CASSAPLAGAPYEQYF. DNA for the CDR3: TGTGCCAGCAGTGCCCCTCTAGCGGGAGCCCCCTACGAGCAGTACTTC.

The chain has TRBV15 and TRBJ2-5, with 9 positions matching TRBD1. The trim removed 5 bases at V and 5 bases at J, leaving 12 bases unmatched. Germline V CDR1 and CDR2: LNHNV, YYDKDF (reference sequence). This CDR3 is 16 amino acids long. This CDR3 is CATSSSNRGLGETQYF. In DNA, the CDR3 is TGTGCCACCAGCTCAAGTAACAGGGGGCTTGGGGAGACCCAGTACTTC.

The V and J genes are TRBV5-1 and TRBJ2-7, with 9 bases that match TRBD1. Trimming cost V 0 bases and J 5 bases; bases outside gene matches: 6. This CDR3 has 15 residues. Germline CDR1 is SGHRS and CDR2 is YFSETQ. This chain's CDR3 is CASSLGGTGRHEQYF. In nucleotides, the CDR3 is TGCGCCAGCAGCTTGGGGGGGACAGGGAGGCACGAGCAGTACTTC.

This chain links TRBV6-5 with TRBJ2-1; TRBD2 matches at 11 bases. The CDR3 spans 15 residues. CDR1 is MNHEY and CDR2 is SVGAGI in the germline V gene. Unmatched junction bases numbered 7, after V lost 8 bases and J lost 4 bases. In nucleotides, the CDR3 is TGTGCCAGCTACCCAGGGACTAGCGGATACAATGAGCAGTTCTTC. As protein: CASYPGTSGYNEQFF.

This chain links TRBV24-1 with TRBJ2-1; 8 nucleotides align to TRBD2. The V gene's germline CDR1 is KGHDR and CDR2 SFDVKD. CDR3 length: 16 residues. V trimming: 4 bases; J trimming: 4 bases; junction bases outside the gene matches: 8. In DNA form, the CDR3 reads TGTGCCACCAGTGACCCGACTAGCGAGTCATACAATGAGCAGTTCTTC. Protein sequence: CATSDPTSESYNEQFF.

CDR3 sequence (DNA): TGTGCCAGCAGCTTGGGACTGTTATCCACAGATACGCAGTATTTT. This gives the protein CASSLGLLSTDTQYF. The chain employs TRBV5-8 and TRBJ2-3; D is undetermined. Between the trimmed V and J ends, which lost 0 bases and 2 bases, there was a span of 10 bases. CDR1 SGHTS and CDR2 YDEGEE come from the germline V gene. The CDR3 consists of 15 residues.

V gene TRBV27 combines with J gene TRBJ2-7; no definite D call. The germline V and J ends were trimmed by 2 bases and 0 bases, with 8 bases remaining between them. Germline values: CDR1 MNHEY, CDR2 SMNVEV (reference sequence). There are 14 residues in the CDR3. For the CDR3, the DNA is TGTGCCAGCAGTTTAGACGGCGGCTCCTACGAGCAGTACTTC. Residues: CASSLDGGSYEQYF.

The genes are TRBV3-1 (or the pseudogene TRBV3-2) and TRBJ1-2, with TRBD1 matching over 7 bases. The CDR3 has 15 residues. From germline, CDR1 is LGHDT and CDR2 YNNKEL (reference sequence). V shed 4 bases and J 0 bases; nucleotides not matched to a gene: 5. CDR3 amino acids: CASSLSGTANYGYTF. In DNA, the CDR3 is TGTGCCAGCAGCCTTTCCGGGACAGCTAACTATGGCTACACCTTC.

This clone appeared a single time. The chain recombines TRBV2 with TRBJ1-5; TRBD1 matches at 11 bases. In germline, CDR1 is SNHLY, CDR2 FYNNEI. With V trimmed by 5 bases and J by 0 bases, 6 bases remained unmatched. The CDR3 contains 17 residues. CDR3 coding DNA: TGTGCCAGCAGTCGGACAGGGGGCGGGAATAGCAATCAGCCCCAGCATTTT. It yields the protein CASSRTGGGNSNQPQHF.

This chain links TRBV27 with TRBJ2-3; a possible D gene is TRBD1 (5 bases). V was pared by 4 bases and J by 0 bases, with 8 bases between. Germline V gives CDR1 MNHEY, CDR2 SMNVEV (reference sequence). The CDR3 length is 14 residues. The CDR3 is CASSWGFSTDTQYF. CDR3 nucleotide sequence: TGTGCCAGCAGTTGGGGCTTTAGCACAGATACGCAGTATTTT.

The CDR3 sequence is CASSPGQGFYNEQFF. The CDR3 DNA reads as TGTGCCAGCAGCCCGGGACAGGGATTCTACAATGAGCAGTTCTTC. This rearrangement joins TRBV5-5 to TRBJ2-1; 9 positions agree with TRBD1. Germline V gene data show CDR1 as SGHKS and CDR2 as YYEKEE (reference sequence). This CDR3 is 15 amino acids long. With 4 bases clipped from V and 3 bases from J, the junction kept 5 bases outside the gene matches.

The V call is TRBV11-2, the J call TRBJ1-1; no clear D. CDR3 length: 15 amino acids. V lost 0 bases, J lost 5 bases, and 13 bases lay in between. The germline CDR1 and CDR2 sequences are SGHAT and FQNNGV. The CDR3 nucleotides are TGTGCCAGCAGCTTAGAAGACGGCGTGAGGACTGAAGCTTTCTTT. This encodes CASSLEDGVRTEAFF.

The J gene is TRBJ1-6, the V gene TRBV21-1; the table's D call TRBD1 went unverified against the DNA. TRBV21-1 is described as a pseudogene. The CDR3 spans 14 residues. The CDR3 protein is CASSKGEDREALHF. The CDR3 DNA follows: TGTGCCAGCAGCAAAGGGGAGGACAGGGAGGCCCTCCACTTT.

V is TRBV3-1 (or the pseudogene TRBV3-2) and J is TRBJ2-3; 15 nucleotides match TRBD2. This CDR3 has 16 residues. The J segment lost 3 bases and the V segment lost 4 bases, leaving 2 bases of the junction unmatched. Germline CDR1 is LGHDT and CDR2 is YNNKEL (reference sequence). This CDR3 reads CASSPGTSGRTDTQYF. CDR3 DNA sequence: TGTGCCAGCAGCCCCGGGACTAGCGGGAGGACAGATACGCAGTATTTT.

This chain connects TRBV29-1 to TRBJ2-2; 7 nucleotides agree with TRBD1. The CDR3 has 14 residues. Per germline, CDR1 SQVTM and CDR2 ANQGSEA. The ends lost 5 bases at V and 1 base at J; junction bases unmatched: 4. This chain's CDR3 is CSVPDRENTGELFF. The CDR3 DNA is TGCAGCGTTCCAGACAGGGAGAACACCGGGGAGCTGTTTTTT.

This clone was seen a handful of times. This rearrangement joins TRBV25-1 to TRBJ1-2; the match to TRBD1 covers 10 bases. Germline lookup yields CDR1 MGHDK and CDR2 SYGVNS. The ends lost 6 bases at V and 8 bases at J; junction bases unmatched: 6. The CDR3 has 13 residues. The CDR3 DNA reads TGTGCCAGCAGGACAGGGGGCGGTGACGGCTACACCTTC. Encoded protein: CASRTGGGDGYTF.

The chain is built from TRBV7-3 and TRBJ2-1; D perhaps matches TRBD1 (5 bases). The CDR3 loop spans 13 amino acids. V lost 1 base and J lost 12, with 13 bases in between. Germline loops: CDR1 SGHTA, CDR2 FQGTGA. DNA for the CDR3: TGTGCCAGCAGCTTAAGTTTTGAAGGGGTGCAGTTCTTC. This translates into CASSLSFEGVQFF.

Points on this clone: One end of the junction does not line up with germline, which may come from a read error. The rearrangement joins TRBV12-3 or TRBV12-4 to TRBJ1-1; no clear D gene. There are 13 residues in the CDR3. The CDR3: CASSFSGNAEAFF. The CDR3 nucleotides are TGTGCCAGCAGTTTCTCCGGGAACGCTGAAGCTTTCTTT.

V usage is TRBV5-1 and J usage is TRBJ2-1, with TRBD2 identical over 7 bases. The CDR3 has 14 amino acids. Per the germline V gene, CDR1 is SGHRS and CDR2 is YFSETQ. Trimming removed 0 bases from V and 7 bases from J; junction bases left unmatched: 4. The CDR3 loop reads CASSLDGRINEQFF. The CDR3 DNA reads TGCGCCAGCAGCTTGGACGGGAGGATAAATGAGCAGTTCTTC.

This chain joins TRBV5-5 and TRBJ2-7; the D gene is possibly TRBD2 (6 bases). The CDR3 is made up of 12 amino acids. Germline-derived CDR1 and CDR2 are SGHKS and YYEKEE (reference sequence). Trimming took 3 bases from V and 3 from J, leaving 7 bases between them. CDR3 sequence: CASSWRGYEQYF. In nucleotides, the CDR3 is TGTGCCAGCAGCTGGCGGGGCTACGAGCAGTACTTC.

The chain carries TRBV19 and TRBJ1-1, with TRBD1 identical over 7 bases. J lost 1 base, V lost 5 bases, and 4 bases had no gene match. The length of the CDR3 is 14 residues. Germline-derived CDR1 and CDR2 are LNHDA and SQIVND (reference sequence). CDR3 DNA: TGTGCCAGTAGTGAGGACAGGAGGAACACTGAAGCTTTCTTT. Its protein is CASSEDRRNTEAFF.

V and J are TRBV7-2 and TRBJ2-3; 9 nucleotides align to TRBD1. The CDR3 consists of 15 residues. Germline V CDR1 and CDR2: SGHTA, FQGNSA. V was pared by 5 bases and J by 4 bases, with 7 bases of the junction left unmatched. CDR3 amino acids: CASSLGTGRADTQYF. The CDR3 coding sequence is TGTGCCAGCAGCCTAGGGACAGGGAGGGCAGATACGCAGTATTTT. Complete variable domain (other parts from reference TRBV7-2 and TRBJ2-3): GAGVSQSPSNKVTEKGKDVELRCDPISGHTALYWYRQSLGQGLEFLIYFQGNSAPDKSGLPSDRFSAERTGGSVSTLTIQRTQQEDSAVYLCASSLGTGRADTQYFGPGTRLTVL.

The genes are TRBV6-5 and TRBJ1-2; D possibly corresponds to TRBD1 (6 bases). This CDR3 comprises 14 residues. Deletions cut 10 bases from V and 8 bases from J, with 23 bases between. CDR1 and CDR2 (germline): MNHEY, SVGAGI. The CDR3 spells CATRPQMGAEGYTF. The CDR3 coding sequence is TGTGCCACCAGGCCCCAAATGGGGGCGGAGGGCTACACCTTC.

The chain joins TRBV6-5 to TRBJ1-2, with D maybe TRBD1 (6 bases). Germline V lookup: CDR1 MNHEY, CDR2 SVGAGI. Trimming cost V 6 bases and J 4 bases, with 12 bases left between them. This CDR3 contains 13 residues. The CDR3 DNA reads TGTGCCAGCAGGACGGGGGGCCTCTATGGCTACACCTTC. This gives the protein CASRTGGLYGYTF.

This clone occurred once. The chain couples TRBV19 to TRBJ2-2; possibly TRBD1 for D (6 bases). CDR1 and CDR2 from the germline V gene are LNHDA and SQIVND (reference sequence). V was shortened by 3 bases and J by 6 bases, with 8 bases between the two germline ends. This CDR3 spans 13 amino acids. The CDR3 sequence: CASSMNRAGELFF. CDR3 nucleotide sequence: TGTGCCAGTAGTATGAACAGGGCCGGGGAGCTGTTTTTT.

The genes are TRBV20-1 and TRBJ1-3, with 8 nucleotides matching TRBD1. The CDR3 is made up of 14 amino acids. Germline trimming cut 3 bases from V and 0 bases from J; bases unmatched to any gene: 1. CDR1 DFQATT and CDR2 SNEGSKA come from the germline V gene (reference sequence). As DNA, the CDR3 is TGCAGTGCTAGTGGACAGGGCTCTGGAAACACCATATATTTT. It is translated as CSASGQGSGNTIYF.

This chain uses TRBV7-6 with TRBJ2-5; TRBD2 agrees at 8 bases. CDR3 size: 16 residues. The V gene end was trimmed by 1 base and the J gene end by 6 bases; junction bases not matched to a gene: 10. Germline V gene lookup returns CDR1 SGHVS and CDR2 FNYEAQ. CDR3 in amino acids: CASSLVLAGGLKTQYF. For the CDR3, the DNA is TGTGCCAGCAGCTTAGTGCTAGCGGGTGGTTTAAAGACCCAGTACTTC.

The V gene is TRBV4-3, the J gene TRBJ2-1; TRBD2 might be the D (6 bases). Germline CDR1 reads LGHNA; CDR2 reads YSLEER. This CDR3 is built from 15 residues. V was pared by 4 bases and J by 10 bases, with 20 bases between. The CDR3 protein is CASSRIGGKPGEQFF. CDR3 DNA sequence: TGCGCCAGCAGCCGGATCGGGGGAAAACCGGGGGAGCAGTTCTTC.

The chain links TRBV2 to TRBJ1-4; D gene unclear. The CDR3 runs 15 residues. Germline V CDR1 and CDR2: SNHLY, FYNNEI. Between the trimmed V and J ends, which lost 6 bases and 0 bases, there was a span of 11 bases. This CDR3 is CASSPLRSTNEKLFF. The CDR3 DNA sequence: TGTGCCAGCAGCCCCCTCCGGTCAACTAATGAAAAACTGTTTTTT.